Below are 4 T cell receptor beta chains sequenced from a single sample in a study of siplizumab effects on memory and regulatory T cells. Generated by immunoSEQ multiplex PCR, the TCRdb table keeps only in-frame clones and is missing some. The sample yields 85,000 to 130,000 clones, 94% seen once. The sequencing sample was made of Tregs sorted from blood. Receptors originate from a human donor in good health.

In the case of this clone: The same CDR3 is also encoded by other DNA sequences in this sample. V gene TRBV19 combines with J gene TRBJ2-3; D is unclear. The length of the CDR3 is 13 residues. V lost 1 base, J lost 2 bases, and 4 bases lay in between. CDR1 LNHDA and CDR2 SQIVND come from the germline V gene (reference sequence). The CDR3 region has the DNA TGTGCCAGTAGTATAGCTTCCACAGATACGCAGTATTTT. This translates into CASSIASTDTQYF.

The genes are TRBV7-6 and TRBJ2-1; D is ambiguous. CDR1 is SGHVS, CDR2 FNYEAQ, per germline. Trimming left V 8 bases short and J 13 bases short, with 18 bases between. The CDR3 covers 12 residues. CDR3 sequence: CASSSRELSQFF. The CDR3 DNA reads as TGTGCCAGCTCCTCGAGAGAACTCAGCCAGTTCTTC.

This rearrangement joins TRBV5-4 to TRBJ2-5; TRBD1 agrees at 8 bases. Germline loops: CDR1 SGHNT, CDR2 YYREEE (reference sequence). Germline trimming cut 4 bases from V and 4 bases from J; bases unmatched to any gene: 9. The CDR3 has 15 residues. The CDR3 coding sequence is TGTGCCAGCAGCAGACAGGGGTTGAGGGGAGAGACCCAGTACTTC. Its protein is CASSRQGLRGETQYF.

This clone came up once. This chain connects TRBV11-2 to TRBJ2-7; 7 bases line up with TRBD2. The CDR3 is 15 amino acids. Germline V lookup: CDR1 SGHAT, CDR2 FQNNGV. The junction had 5 bases not matched to a gene; V was cut back by 1 base and J by 2 bases. The CDR3 coding sequence is TGTGCCAGCAGCTTAGCCCTAGCGGTACCCTACGAGCAGTACTTC. Translating gives CASSLALAVPYEQYF. The variable domain in full, with the rest retrieved from reference TRBV11-2 and TRBJ2-7, is EAGVAQSPRYKIIEKRQSVAFWCNPISGHATLYWYQQILGQGPKLLIQFQNNGVVDDSQLPKDRFSAERLKGVDSTLKIQPAKLEDSAVYLCASSLALAVPYEQYFGPGTRLTVT.